Here is one T cell receptor beta chain with its context. Its antigen is not known. The CDR3 runs to 16 residues. TCRdb's copy holds only in-frame clones and misses some; the assay was immunoSEQ multiplex PCR. The data hold tens of thousands of clones, with roughly 80% observed a single time. These data are taken from a study of somatic mutations in cytotoxic T cells in rheumatoid arthritis. Looking at the study overall: Patient blood (about 30 ml EDTA) was taken immediately after diagnosis and before treatment. General study findings and limits: Comparison of CD8+ T-cell clonality between rheumatoid arthritis patients and age-matched healthy controls yielded no significant difference.

V is TRBV21-1 and J is TRBJ1-1. TRBV21-1 is described as a pseudogene. Material for sequencing was CD8+ T cells sorted from blood. This TCR was sampled from an adult with rheumatoid arthritis. The CDR3 DNA follows: TGTGCCAGCCTTAGACGCGGGGGGAGGGGGAACACTGAAGCTTTCTTT. It codes for CASLRRGGRGNTEAFF.